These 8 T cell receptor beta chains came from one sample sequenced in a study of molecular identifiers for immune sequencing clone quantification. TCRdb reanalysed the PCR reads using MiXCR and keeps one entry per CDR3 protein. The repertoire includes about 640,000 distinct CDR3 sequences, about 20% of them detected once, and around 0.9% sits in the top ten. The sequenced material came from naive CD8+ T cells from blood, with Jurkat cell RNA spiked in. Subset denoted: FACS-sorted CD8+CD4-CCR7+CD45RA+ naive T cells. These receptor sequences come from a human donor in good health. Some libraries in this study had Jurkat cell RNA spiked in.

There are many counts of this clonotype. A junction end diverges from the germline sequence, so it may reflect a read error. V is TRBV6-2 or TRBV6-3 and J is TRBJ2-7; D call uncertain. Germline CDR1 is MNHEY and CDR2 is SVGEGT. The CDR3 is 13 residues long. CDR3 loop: CASGYGQTYEQYF. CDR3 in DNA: TGTGCCAGCGGTTATGGGCAGACCTACGAGCAGTACTTC.

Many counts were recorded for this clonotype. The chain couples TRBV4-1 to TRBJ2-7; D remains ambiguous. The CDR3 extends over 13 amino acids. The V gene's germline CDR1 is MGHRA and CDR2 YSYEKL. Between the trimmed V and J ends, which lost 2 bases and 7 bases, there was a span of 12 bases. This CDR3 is CASSQIETGEQYF. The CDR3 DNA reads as TGCGCCAGCAGCCAAATCGAGACTGGGGAGCAGTACTTC.

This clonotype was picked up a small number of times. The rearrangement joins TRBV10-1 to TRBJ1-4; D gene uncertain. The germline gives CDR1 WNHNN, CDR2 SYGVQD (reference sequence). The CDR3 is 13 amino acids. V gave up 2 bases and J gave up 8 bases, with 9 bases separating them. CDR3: CASSEGLGEKLFF. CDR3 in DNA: TGCGCCAGCAGTGAGGGCCTGGGGGAAAAACTGTTTTTT.

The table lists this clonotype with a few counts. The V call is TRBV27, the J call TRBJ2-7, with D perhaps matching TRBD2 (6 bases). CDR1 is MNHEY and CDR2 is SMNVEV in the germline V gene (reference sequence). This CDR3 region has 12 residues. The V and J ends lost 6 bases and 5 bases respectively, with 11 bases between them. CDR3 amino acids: CASSSSGDEQYF. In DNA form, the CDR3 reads TGTGCCAGCAGCTCCTCGGGGGACGAGCAGTACTTC.

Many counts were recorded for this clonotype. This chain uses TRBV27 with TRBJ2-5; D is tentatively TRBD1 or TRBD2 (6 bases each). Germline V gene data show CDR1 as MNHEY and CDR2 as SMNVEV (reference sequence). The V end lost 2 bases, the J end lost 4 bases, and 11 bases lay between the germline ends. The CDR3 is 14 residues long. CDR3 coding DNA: TGTGCCAGCAGTTTAGTTAGGGGGGCAGAGACCCAGTACTTC. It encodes CASSLVRGAETQYF.

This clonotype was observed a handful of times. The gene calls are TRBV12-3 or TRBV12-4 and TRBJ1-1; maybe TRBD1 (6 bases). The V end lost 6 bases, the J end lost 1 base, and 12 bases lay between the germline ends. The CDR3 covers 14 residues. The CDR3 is CASRGPTGNTEAFF. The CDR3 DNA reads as TGTGCCAGCAGGGGACCGACAGGGAACACTGAAGCTTTCTTT.

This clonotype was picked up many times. CDR3 region: CAWSLGGANVLTF. CDR3 sequence (DNA): TGTGCCTGGAGCCTAGGGGGGGCCAACGTCCTGACTTTC. The V and J genes are TRBV30 and TRBJ2-6; D gene ambiguous. Germline CDR1 GTSNPN, CDR2 SVGIG (reference sequence). The CDR3 has 13 amino acids. Trimming removed 3 bases at V and 4 bases at J, with 7 bases between.

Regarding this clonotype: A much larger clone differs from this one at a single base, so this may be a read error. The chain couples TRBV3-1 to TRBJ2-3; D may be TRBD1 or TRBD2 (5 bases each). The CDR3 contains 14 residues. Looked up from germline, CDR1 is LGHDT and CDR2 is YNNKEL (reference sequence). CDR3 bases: TGTGTCAGCAGCCAAAGGGACAGCACAGATACGCAGTATTTT. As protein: CVSSQRDSTDTQYF.